The 9 T cell receptor beta chains below come from one sample, sequenced in a study of brain T cells in children with intractable seizures. Only in-frame clones appear in the TCRdb table, and some are missing; sequencing was by immunoSEQ multiplex PCR. The repertoire holds 60,000 to 85,000 clones, with approximately 94% as singletons. The sample consisted of peripheral blood, taken at surgery. The origin of the receptors is a boy under three years old with tuberous sclerosis and intractable seizures.

The chain combines TRBV5-4 with TRBJ2-7; the match to TRBD2 covers 7 bases. This CDR3 spans 16 amino acids. The J segment lost 4 bases and the V segment lost 0 bases, leaving 10 bases of the junction unmatched. Per the germline V gene, CDR1 is SGHNT and CDR2 is YYREEE (reference sequence). CDR3 nucleotides: TGTGCCAGCAGCTTGGGGTCAGCGGGGTCCCCTTACGAGCAGTACTTC. This sequence encodes CASSLGSAGSPYEQYF.

V is TRBV7-9 and J is TRBJ1-1; tentatively, D is TRBD1 (6 bases). Germline V lookup: CDR1 SEHNR, CDR2 FQNEAQ (reference sequence). The CDR3 is 15 amino acids. Trimming took off 3 bases at V and 0 bases at J, with 11 bases between the two ends. The CDR3 DNA sequence: TGTGCCAGCAGCTTGATAGGGGACATGAACACTGAAGCTTTCTTT. This translates into CASSLIGDMNTEAFF.

This chain connects TRBV19 to TRBJ1-1, with D unresolved. CDR3 length equals 14 residues. V was pared by 3 bases and J by 1 base, with 9 bases between. Germline V gene data show CDR1 as LNHDA and CDR2 as SQIVND (reference sequence). The DNA of the CDR3 is TGTGCCAGTAGTATCGGCCCGGCGAACACTGAAGCTTTCTTT. Translation gives CASSIGPANTEAFF.

This clone has just one count. The chain joins TRBV7-2 to TRBJ2-6, with a possible D match to TRBD1 (6 bases). The V and J ends lost 0 bases and 2 bases respectively, with 8 bases between them. The CDR3 extends over 16 amino acids. The germline CDR1 and CDR2 sequences are SGHTA and FQGNSA. Here the CDR3 reads CASSLAQGPGANVLTF. CDR3 bases: TGTGCCAGCAGCTTAGCACAGGGACCTGGGGCCAACGTCCTGACTTTC. The full variable domain, rest sourced from reference TRBV7-2 and TRBJ2-6, is GAGVSQSPSNKVTEKGKDVELRCDPISGHTALYWYRQSLGQGLEFLIYFQGNSAPDKSGLPSDRFSAERTGGSVSTLTIQRTQQEDSAVYLCASSLAQGPGANVLTFGAGSRLTVL.

The rearrangement links TRBV19 to TRBJ2-1; D may be TRBD2 (6 bases). The CDR3 length is 15 residues. V lost 5 bases and J 9 bases, leaving 20 bases between the germline ends. Per germline, CDR1 LNHDA and CDR2 SQIVND (reference sequence). The CDR3 nucleotides are TGTGCCAGTAGTTTAAAGCCGGGAGAAGTATCTGAGCAGTTCTTC. This gives the protein CASSLKPGEVSEQFF. Full variable domain (remainder filled in from reference TRBV19 and TRBJ2-1): DGGITQSPKYLFRKEGQNVTLSCEQNLNHDAMYWYRQDPGQGLRLIYYSQIVNDFQKGDIAEGYSVSREKKESFPLTVTSAQKNPTAFYLCASSLKPGEVSEQFFGPGTRLTVL.

This clone was seen once. The chain employs TRBV19 and TRBJ1-2, with D perhaps TRBD1 (6 bases). The CDR3 is made up of 15 amino acids. CDR1 is LNHDA and CDR2 is SQIVND in the germline V gene (reference sequence). Trimming left V 6 bases short and J 7 bases short, with 21 bases between. This CDR3 reads CASRRTGHTDRGYTF. The CDR3 DNA reads as TGTGCCAGTAGAAGAACAGGGCATACGGATCGTGGCTACACCTTC.

The chain employs TRBV7-3 and TRBJ2-1; D unresolved. CDR1 is SGHTA, CDR2 FQGTGA, per germline. The CDR3 length is 14 residues. Deletions cut 2 bases from V and 8 bases from J, with 13 bases between. The CDR3: CASSLDANGDEQFF. CDR3 nucleotides: TGTGCCAGCAGCTTAGATGCCAATGGGGATGAGCAGTTCTTC. Full variable domain (remainder filled in from reference TRBV7-3 and TRBJ2-1): GAGVSQTPSNKVTEKGKYVELRCDPISGHTALYWYRQSLGQGPEFLIYFQGTGAADDSGLPNDRFFAVRPEGSVSTLKIQRTERGDSAVYLCASSLDANGDEQFFGPGTRLTVL.

The chain has TRBV10-3 and TRBJ2-7, with D perhaps matching TRBD1 (5 bases). The CDR3 spans 14 residues. The V gene's germline CDR1 is ENHRY and CDR2 SYGVKD. Trimming shortened V by 2 bases and J by 5 bases, and 13 bases separated the two germline ends. The CDR3, as DNA: TGTGCCATCAGTGAGCAGGGATCGGGCGACGAGCAGTACTTC. Its protein is CAISEQGSGDEQYF.

This clone was counted between two and nine times. The chain recombines TRBV6-1 with TRBJ1-1, with D hard to call. This CDR3 has 16 amino acids. Germline loops: CDR1 MNHNS, CDR2 SASEGT. V shed 2 bases and J shed 10 bases, with 23 bases lying between them. As DNA, the CDR3 is TGTGCCAGCAGTGAATTTAACTCCCCACAGAGTAGAGGAGCTTTCTTT. Its protein product is CASSEFNSPQSRGAFF.